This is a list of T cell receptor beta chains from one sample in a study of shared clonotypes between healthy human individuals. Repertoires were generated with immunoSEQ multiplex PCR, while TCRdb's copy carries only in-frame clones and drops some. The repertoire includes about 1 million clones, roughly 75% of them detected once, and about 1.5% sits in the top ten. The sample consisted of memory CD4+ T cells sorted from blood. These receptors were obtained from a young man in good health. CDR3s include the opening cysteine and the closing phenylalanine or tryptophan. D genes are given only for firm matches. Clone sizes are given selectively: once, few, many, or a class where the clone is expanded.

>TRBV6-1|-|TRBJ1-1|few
TGTGCCAGCAGTGAACCCAGGGACACTGAAGCTTTCTTT
CASSEPRDTEAFF
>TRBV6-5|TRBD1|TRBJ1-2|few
TGTGCCAGCTACGGACAGGGGGCAGTGGGCTACACCTTC
CASYGQGAVGYTF
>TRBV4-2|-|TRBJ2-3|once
TGTGCCAGCAGCCAACAGATGGCAGATACGCAGTATTTT
CASSQQMADTQYF
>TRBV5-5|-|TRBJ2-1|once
TGTGCCAGCAGCTTGGGTGCCTACAATGAGCAGTTCTTC
CASSLGAYNEQFF
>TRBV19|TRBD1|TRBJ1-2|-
TGTGCCAGCGATGAATCGACAGGGTTAGGCTACACCTTC
CASDESTGLGYTF
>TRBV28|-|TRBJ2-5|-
TGTGCCACCTTGAGTGGGACCGCCAAAGTAGAGGCCCAGTACTTC
CATLSGTAKVEAQYF
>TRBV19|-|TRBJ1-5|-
TGTGCCAGTAGTATACAGGGATTAGGCAATCAGCCCCAGCATTTT
CASSIQGLGNQPQHF
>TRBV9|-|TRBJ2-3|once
TGTGCCAGCAGCGTAGGCGGCACCTACACAGATACGCAGTATTTT
CASSVGGTYTDTQYF
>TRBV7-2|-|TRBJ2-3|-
TGTGCCAGCAGCCCCTATCGGGGAGATACGCAGTATTTT
CASSPYRGDTQYF
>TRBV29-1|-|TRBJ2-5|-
TGCAGCGTGCGCCGGACAGAAGAGACCCAGTACTTC
CSVRRTEETQYF
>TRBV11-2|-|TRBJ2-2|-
TGTGCCAGCAGCTCGTGGGAGAACACCGGGGAGCTGTTTTTT
CASSSWENTGELFF
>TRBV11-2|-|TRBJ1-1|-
TGTGCCAGCAGCCCATGGGACCGAGGGACTGAAGCTTTCTTT
CASSPWDRGTEAFF
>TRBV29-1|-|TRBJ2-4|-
TGCAGCGCCTGGGTGGGAATAGCCAAAAACATTCAGTGCTTC
CSAWVGIAKNIQCF
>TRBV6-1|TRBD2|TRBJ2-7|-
TGTGCCAGCAGTGAATATAGCGGGGCCACCTACGAGCAGTACTTC
CASSEYSGATYEQYF
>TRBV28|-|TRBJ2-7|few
TGTGCCAGCAGTTTGGCCTACGAGCAGTACTTC
CASSLAYEQYF
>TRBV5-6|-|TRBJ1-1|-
TGTGCCAGCAGCCTCGACCAGGGCACTGAAGCTTTCTTT
CASSLDQGTEAFF
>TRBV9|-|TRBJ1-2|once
TGTGCCAGCAGCCGCCCTGGCGTAGGAGGTGGCTACACCTTC
CASSRPGVGGGYTF
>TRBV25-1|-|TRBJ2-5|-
TGTGCCACCCGCTACGGGCTAGGGACCCAGTACTTC
CATRYGLGTQYF
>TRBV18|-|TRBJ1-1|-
TGTGCCAGCTCGTCTCAGGGTGTCGTAGAAGCTTTCTTT
CASSSQGVVEAFF
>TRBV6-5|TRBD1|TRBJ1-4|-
TGTGCCAGCAGTTACACGGACAGGGAAAGTGAAAAACTGTTTTTT
CASSYTDRESEKLFF
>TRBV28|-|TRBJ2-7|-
TGTGCCAGCAGTTTAGATCATAGACAGGCCCACGAGCAGTACTTC
CASSLDHRQAHEQYF
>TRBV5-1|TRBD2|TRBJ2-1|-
TGCGCCAGCAGCTCTAGCGGGCGCCTCTCCTACAATGAGCAGTTCTTC
CASSSSGRLSYNEQFF
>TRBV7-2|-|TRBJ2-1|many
TGTGCCAGCAGCTTAGCCCCAGGCTTCTATGAGCAGTTCTTC
CASSLAPGFYEQFF
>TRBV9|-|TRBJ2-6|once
TGTGCCAGCAGCGCCAGAGGTTTAAGTGGGGCCAACGTCCTGACTTTC
CASSARGLSGANVLTF
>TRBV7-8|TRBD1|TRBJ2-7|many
TGTGCCAGCAGCACGACCCAGGGACAGGGTTCCTACGAGCAGTACTTC
CASSTTQGQGSYEQYF
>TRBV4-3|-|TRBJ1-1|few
TGCGCCAGCAGCCCTCGAGTGAACACTGAAGCTTTCTTT
CASSPRVNTEAFF
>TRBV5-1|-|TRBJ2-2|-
TGCGCCAGCAGCGGAGGACGGATCACCGGGGAGCTGTTTTTT
CASSGGRITGELFF
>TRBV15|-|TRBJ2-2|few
TGTGCCACCAGCAGAGATAAAAAGCCCGGGGAGCTGTTTTTT
CATSRDKKPGELFF
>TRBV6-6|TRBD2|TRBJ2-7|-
TGTGCCAGCAGTTACGCGGGGGGCCCGAGCTCCTACGAGCAGTACTTC
CASSYAGGPSSYEQYF
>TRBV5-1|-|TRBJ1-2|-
TGCGCCAGCAGCTTGGTCGCGGTCGGTGTAGCGGGTGGCTACACCTTC
CASSLVAVGVAGGYTF
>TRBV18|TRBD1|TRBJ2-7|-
TGTGCCAGTTGGACAGGAAACTACGAGCAGTACTTC
CASWTGNYEQYF
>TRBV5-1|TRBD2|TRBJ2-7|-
TGCGCCAGCAGCTTGGGGACTAGCGGGTCCTACGAGCAGTACTTC
CASSLGTSGSYEQYF
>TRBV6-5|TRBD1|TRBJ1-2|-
TGTGCCAGCAGCCACAGGGGAGACTATGGCTACACCTTC
CASSHRGDYGYTF
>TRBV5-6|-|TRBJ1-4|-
TGTGCCAGCAGCTTTTTTGTGCAGAATGAAAAACTGTTTTTT
CASSFFVQNEKLFF
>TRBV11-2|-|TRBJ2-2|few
TGTGCCAGCAGCTTAGATCCACAGGCCGGGGAGCTGTTTTTT
CASSLDPQAGELFF
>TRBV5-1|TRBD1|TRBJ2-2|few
TGCGCCAGCAGCCCCACAGGGGGCGGAACCGGGGAGCTGTTTTTT
CASSPTGGGTGELFF
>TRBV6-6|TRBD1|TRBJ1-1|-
TGTGCCAGCAGTTCGACAGGGGGGAACACTGAAGCTTTCTTT
CASSSTGGNTEAFF
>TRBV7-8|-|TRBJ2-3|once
TGTGCCAGCAGCCGAACCGGGACTTCAGATAATACGCAGTATTTT
CASSRTGTSDNTQYF
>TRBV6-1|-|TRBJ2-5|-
TGTGCCAGCAGTGTTGACAGCACCCAAGAGACCCAGTACTTC
CASSVDSTQETQYF
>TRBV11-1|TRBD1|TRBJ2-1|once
TGTGCCAGCAGCAGGGACAGGTCCTATGAGCAGTTCTTC
CASSRDRSYEQFF
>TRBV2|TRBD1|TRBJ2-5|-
TGTGCCAGCAACGAAAGGGACAGCCAAGAGACCCAGTACTTC
CASNERDSQETQYF
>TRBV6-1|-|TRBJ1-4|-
TGTGCCAGCAGTGAAATGAGGACTCCTAATGAAAAACTGTTTTTT
CASSEMRTPNEKLFF
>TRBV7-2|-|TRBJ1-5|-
TGTGCCAGCAGCTTAGGATTTGAGGGAGCCAATCAGCCCCAGCATTTT
CASSLGFEGANQPQHF
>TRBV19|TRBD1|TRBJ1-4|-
TGTGCCAGTAGTACCGGGACAGGAACGAATGAAAAACTGTTTTTT
CASSTGTGTNEKLFF
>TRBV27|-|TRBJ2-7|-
TGTGCCAGCAGTTCCCCCCAAGGGGGGGAGCAGTACTTC
CASSSPQGGEQYF